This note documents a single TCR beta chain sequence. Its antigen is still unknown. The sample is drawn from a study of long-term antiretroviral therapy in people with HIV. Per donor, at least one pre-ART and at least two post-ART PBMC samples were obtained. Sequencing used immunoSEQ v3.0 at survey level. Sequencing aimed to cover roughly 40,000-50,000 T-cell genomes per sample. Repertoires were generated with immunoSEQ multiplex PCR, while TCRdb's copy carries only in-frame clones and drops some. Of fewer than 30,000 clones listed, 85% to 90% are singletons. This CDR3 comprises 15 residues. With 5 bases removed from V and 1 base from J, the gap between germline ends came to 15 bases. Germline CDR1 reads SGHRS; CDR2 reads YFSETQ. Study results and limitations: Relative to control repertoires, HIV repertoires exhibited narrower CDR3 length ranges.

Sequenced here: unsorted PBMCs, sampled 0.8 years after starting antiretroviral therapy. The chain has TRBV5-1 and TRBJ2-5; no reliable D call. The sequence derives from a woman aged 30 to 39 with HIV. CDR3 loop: CASSLDRTPQETQYF. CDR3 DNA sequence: TGCGCCAGCAGTTTAGACCGAACCCCCCAAGAGACCCAGTACTTC.